The clone carrying this T cell receptor (beta chain) was seen a few times. This specimen belongs to a study of early T cells in non-severe SARS-CoV-2 infection. The CDR3 loop spans 17 amino acids. The V gene lost 1 base and the J gene lost 2 bases, with 15 bases spanning the gap. CDR1 is DFQATT, CDR2 SNEGSKA, per germline (reference sequence). TCRdb re-derived calls from the 5' RACE reads in MiXCR, one entry per CDR3 protein. The sample yields fewer than 75,000 distinct CDR3 sequences, 15% to 20% seen once. This sequence originates from an adult who was a healthcare worker with PCR-confirmed SARS-CoV-2 infection or an uninfected control (not recorded which). The sample in question was whole blood, obtained at baseline. This chain connects TRBV20-1 to TRBJ2-6; D unresolved. In nucleotides, the CDR3 is TGCAGTGCTAGAGTCACTAAAGGGTCTCCTGGGGCCAACGTCCTGACTTTC. Translating gives CSARVTKGSPGANVLTF.